This T cell receptor (beta chain) was identified in a study of control samples from healthy donors and cancer patients. Method: immunoSEQ multiplex PCR; TCRdb's copy keeps in-frame clones and lacks some. The sample lists around 80,000 clones; about 89% were seen once. The germline CDR1 and CDR2 sequences are SEHNR and FQNEAQ (reference sequence). Trimming took 5 bases from V and 5 from J; bases not matched to a gene: 17. The CDR3 totals 18 residues. The rearrangement joins TRBV7-9 to TRBJ2-1, with 8 bases that match TRBD1. Sequencing used blood. This TCR derives from a man aged 50-59 years in good health. In DNA form, the CDR3 reads TGTGCCAGCAGCCAGCCGGGACAGGCGGCGGGGTTGGACAATGAGCAGTTCTTC. Protein: CASSQPGQAAGLDNEQFF.